Detailed here is one T cell receptor (beta chain). The sample belongs to a study of OX40 agonist ivuxolimab in advanced cancers. Across the study: Ivuxolimab, which is an agonistic anti-OX40 (CD134) antibody, was administered to the patients. Eligibility rules accepted prior anti-PD-1, anti-PD-L1 or anti-CTLA-4 therapy, and 30% to 40% had some.

Clones were read by immunoSEQ multiplex PCR, and TCRdb kept only the in-frame ones, dropping some. The table shows around 67,000 clones, with about 87% occurring only once. With 5 bases removed from V and 1 base from J, the gap between germline ends came to 19 bases. The CDR3 is 17 residues long. From germline, CDR1 is SGHVT and CDR2 SQSDAQ. The sequencing here drew on CD4+ or CD8+ T cells sorted from blood, taken in a trial of the OX40 agonist ivuxolimab. The chain carries TRBV7-4 and TRBJ2-3, with D perhaps matching TRBD1 or TRBD2 (5 bases each). This receptor was identified in an adult with an advanced solid tumor such as melanoma, head and neck, liver or kidney cancer. The CDR3 DNA reads TGTGCCAGCAGCGTAAGAAGGAAGGGACCCGGCACAGATACGCAGTATTTT. Residues: CASSVRRKGPGTDTQYF.